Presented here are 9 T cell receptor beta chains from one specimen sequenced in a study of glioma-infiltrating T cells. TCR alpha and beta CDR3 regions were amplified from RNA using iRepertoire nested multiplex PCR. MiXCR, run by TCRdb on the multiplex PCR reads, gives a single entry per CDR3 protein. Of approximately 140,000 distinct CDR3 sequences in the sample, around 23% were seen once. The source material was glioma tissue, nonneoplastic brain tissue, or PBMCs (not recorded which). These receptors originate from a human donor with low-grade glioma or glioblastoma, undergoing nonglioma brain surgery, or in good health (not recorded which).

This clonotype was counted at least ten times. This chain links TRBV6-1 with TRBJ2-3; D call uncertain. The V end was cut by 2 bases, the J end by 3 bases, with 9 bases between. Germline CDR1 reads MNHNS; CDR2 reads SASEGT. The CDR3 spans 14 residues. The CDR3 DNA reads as TGTGCCAGCAGTGAACCGACCGATACAGATACGCAGTATTTT. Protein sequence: CASSEPTDTDTQYF.

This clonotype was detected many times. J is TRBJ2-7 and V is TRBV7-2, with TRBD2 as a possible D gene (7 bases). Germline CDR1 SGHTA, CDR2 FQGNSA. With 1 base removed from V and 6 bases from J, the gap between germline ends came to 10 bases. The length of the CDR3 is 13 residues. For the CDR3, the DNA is TGTGCCAGCAGCTTAGTCGGGGGGCTCGAGCAGTACGTC. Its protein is CASSLVGGLEQYV.

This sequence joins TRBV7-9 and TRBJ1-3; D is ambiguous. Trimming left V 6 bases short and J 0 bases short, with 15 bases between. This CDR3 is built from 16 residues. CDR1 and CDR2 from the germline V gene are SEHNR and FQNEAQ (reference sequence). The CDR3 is CASRSTADSSGNTIYF. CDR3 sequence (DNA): TGTGCCAGCAGGTCAACGGCAGATAGCTCTGGAAACACCATATATTTT.

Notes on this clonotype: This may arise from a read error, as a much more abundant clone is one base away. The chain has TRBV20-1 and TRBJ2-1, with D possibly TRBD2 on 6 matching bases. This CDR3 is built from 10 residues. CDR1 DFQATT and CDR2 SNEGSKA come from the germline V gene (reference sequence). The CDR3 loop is CSAFRGKLSF. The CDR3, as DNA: TGCAGTGCGTTTCGGGGGAAGCTGTCCTTC.

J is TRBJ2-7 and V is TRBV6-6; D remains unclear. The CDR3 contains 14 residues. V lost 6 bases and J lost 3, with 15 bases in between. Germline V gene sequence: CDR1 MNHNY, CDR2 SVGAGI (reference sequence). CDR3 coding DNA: TGTGCCAGCAGACTCTATTCCGGCTTCTACGAGCAGTACGTC. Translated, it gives CASRLYSGFYEQYV.

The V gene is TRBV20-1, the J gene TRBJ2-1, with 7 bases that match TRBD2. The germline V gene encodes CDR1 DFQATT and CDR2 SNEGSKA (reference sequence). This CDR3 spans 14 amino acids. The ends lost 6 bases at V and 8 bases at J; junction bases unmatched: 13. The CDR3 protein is CSAQKTSRVDEQFF. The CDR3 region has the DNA TGCAGTGCCCAGAAGACTAGCAGGGTCGATGAGCAGTTCTTC.

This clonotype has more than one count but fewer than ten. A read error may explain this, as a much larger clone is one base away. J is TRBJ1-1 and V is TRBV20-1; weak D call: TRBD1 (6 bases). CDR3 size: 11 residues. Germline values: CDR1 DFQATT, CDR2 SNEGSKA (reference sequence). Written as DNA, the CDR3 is TGCAGTGTCGGAGGGGACACTGAAGCTCTCTTT. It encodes CSVGGDTEALF.

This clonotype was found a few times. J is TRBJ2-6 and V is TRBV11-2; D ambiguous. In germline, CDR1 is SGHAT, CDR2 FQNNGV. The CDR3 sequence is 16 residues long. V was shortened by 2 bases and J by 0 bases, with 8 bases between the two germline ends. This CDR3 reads CASSLWSGSGANVLTF. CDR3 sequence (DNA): TGTGCCAGCAGCTTATGGTCGGGCTCTGGGGCCAACGTCCTGACTTTC.

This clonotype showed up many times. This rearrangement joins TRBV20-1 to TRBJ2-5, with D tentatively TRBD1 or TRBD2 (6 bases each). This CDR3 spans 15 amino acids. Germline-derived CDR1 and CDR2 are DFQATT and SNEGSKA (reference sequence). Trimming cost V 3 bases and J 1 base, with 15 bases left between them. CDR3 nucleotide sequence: TGCAGTGCTAGGGAGGGGGTCCGATTCCAAGAGACCCAGTACTTC. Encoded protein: CSAREGVRFQETQYF.